This TCR beta chain emerged from a study of cytomegalovirus exposure and HLA in healthy donors (dated by TCRdb to 2016 to 2017). Some background on the complete study: According to a later analysis, the 110 or so validation repertoires were produced on the same platform as the 680 or so repertoires of the first cohort. The study aimed to test whether cataloging public T cell receptors could reveal signatures of past pathogen exposure. The study combined high-throughput TCR immunosequencing, statistical association of individual TCRs with disease status, and machine learning to predict cytomegalovirus infection status. A separate validation cohort of roughly 110 different subjects was used in addition to the 666-subject first cohort.

The receptor library was made with the immunoSEQ multiplex PCR assay. On the authors' methods: A statistical classification framework was built for diagnosing cytomegalovirus status from the catalog of TCR beta chain sequences. TCRdb's version of the immuneACCESS table is confined to in-frame rearrangements and falls short of the full clone set. An unresolved V gene accounts for under half of the shortfall where checked; the remainder is of unknown origin. The DNA was the basis for D and trimming; V, J and clone size are from that table. Across this sample there are about 240,000 clones, with approximately 84% seen only once. The ten biggest clones cover 1% to 1.5% of the sample. Donors formed part of the validation cohort, which comprised about 130 subjects and was distinct from the first cohort of under 850 subjects. With respect to this clone: The antigen it binds to is not known. Base qualities are not at hand, and no much larger clone is one base apart.

General findings and caveats noted by the study authors: According to the authors, the approach could potentially be generalized to other disease states and immunological phenotypes. Most TCR sequences were observed very rarely across donors, whereas some public TCRs were present in many individuals. In both the original and validation cohorts, the classifier was reported to diagnose cytomegalovirus status with high specificity and sensitivity. In vitro tests confirmed that a few of the cytomegalovirus-associated TCR beta chains recognize cytomegalovirus antigens. A later analysis found that TCRs clustered in the first cohort also tended to co-occur in the 130 or so validation repertoires, with just under 95% of cluster scores above 0. A later analysis lacked HLA typing for the validation cohort, so it scored co-occurrence in that cohort across all 110 or so repertoires. The study listed 150 to 200 TCR beta chains as associated with cytomegalovirus.

This clonotype was sampled from a woman aged 30 to 39 in good health and CMV-seropositive. Material for sequencing was PBMCs.

The nucleotides read TGTGCCAGCACCCACCGCGGAAGCCTTGCCCTCTATGGCTACACCTTC. Its protein reads: CASTHRGSLALYGYTF. The chain couples TRBV28 to TRBJ1-2; no confident D gene assignment can be made. The germline V gene yields MDHEN for CDR1 and SYDVKM for CDR2. Spanning cysteine to phenylalanine, the CDR3 consists of 16 amino acids. Solely the CDR3 DNA is kept, with 48 bases framed from the first base. The germline ends are 22 bases apart after V is trimmed by 7 bases and J by 4 bases.